Sequencing of this T cell receptor (beta chain) was carried out in a study of PD-L1 blockade in urothelial cancer. The data were produced by immunoSEQ multiplex PCR, yet TCRdb's version contains in-frame clones alone and is incomplete. Of fewer than 45,000 clones listed, roughly four fifths are singletons. V shed 3 bases, J shed 0 bases, and the junction held 3 bases outside the gene matches. The CDR3 is 15 amino acids. Germline V CDR1 and CDR2: SGHRS, YFSETQ. The V call is TRBV5-1, the J call TRBJ2-7; 10 nucleotides match TRBD1. This receptor was taken from a man between 65 and 85 years old with urothelial cancer. The input for sequencing was PBMCs, taken around atezolizumab (anti-PD-L1) treatment. CDR3: CASSYRQGASYEQYF. Here the CDR3 DNA reads TGCGCCAGCAGCTACAGACAGGGGGCCTCCTACGAGCAGTACTTC.